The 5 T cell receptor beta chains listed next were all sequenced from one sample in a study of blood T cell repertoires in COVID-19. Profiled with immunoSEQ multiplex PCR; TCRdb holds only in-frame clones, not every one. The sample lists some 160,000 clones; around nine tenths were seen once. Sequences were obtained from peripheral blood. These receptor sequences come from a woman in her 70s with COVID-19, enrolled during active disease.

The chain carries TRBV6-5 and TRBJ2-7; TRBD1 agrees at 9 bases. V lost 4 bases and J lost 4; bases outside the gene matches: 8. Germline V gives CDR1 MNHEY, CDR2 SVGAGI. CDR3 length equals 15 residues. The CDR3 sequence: CASSSVADRGYEQYF. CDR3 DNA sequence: TGTGCCAGCAGTTCCGTAGCCGACAGGGGGTACGAGCAGTACTTC.

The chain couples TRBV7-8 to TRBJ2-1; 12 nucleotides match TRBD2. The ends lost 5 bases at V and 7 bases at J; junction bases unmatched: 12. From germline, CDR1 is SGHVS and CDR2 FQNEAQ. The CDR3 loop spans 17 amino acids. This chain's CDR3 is CASSPPGLAGPSNEQFF. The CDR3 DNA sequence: TGTGCCAGCAGCCCACCGGGACTAGCGGGCCCGTCGAATGAGCAGTTCTTC.

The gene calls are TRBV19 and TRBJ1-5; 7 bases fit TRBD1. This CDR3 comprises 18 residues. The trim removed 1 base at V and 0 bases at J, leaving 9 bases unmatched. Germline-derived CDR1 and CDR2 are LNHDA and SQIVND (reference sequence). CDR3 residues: CASSIGFTAGGSNQPQHF. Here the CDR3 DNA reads TGTGCCAGTAGTATAGGGTTTACGGCAGGGGGTAGCAATCAGCCCCAGCATTTT.

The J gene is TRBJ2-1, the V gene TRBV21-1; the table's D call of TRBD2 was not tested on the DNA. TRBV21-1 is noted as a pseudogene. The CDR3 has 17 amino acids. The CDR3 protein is CASSTDGRAPVEDEQFF. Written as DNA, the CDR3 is TGTGCCAGCAGCACAGACGGGCGGGCCCCGGTCGAGGATGAGCAGTTCTTC.

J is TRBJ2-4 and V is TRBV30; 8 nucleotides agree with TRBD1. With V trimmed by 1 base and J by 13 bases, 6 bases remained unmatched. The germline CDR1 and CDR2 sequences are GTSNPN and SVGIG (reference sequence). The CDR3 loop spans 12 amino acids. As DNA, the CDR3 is TGTGCCTGGAGTGCAGGGGGCGTTAGCCAGTACTTC. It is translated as CAWSAGGVSQYF.